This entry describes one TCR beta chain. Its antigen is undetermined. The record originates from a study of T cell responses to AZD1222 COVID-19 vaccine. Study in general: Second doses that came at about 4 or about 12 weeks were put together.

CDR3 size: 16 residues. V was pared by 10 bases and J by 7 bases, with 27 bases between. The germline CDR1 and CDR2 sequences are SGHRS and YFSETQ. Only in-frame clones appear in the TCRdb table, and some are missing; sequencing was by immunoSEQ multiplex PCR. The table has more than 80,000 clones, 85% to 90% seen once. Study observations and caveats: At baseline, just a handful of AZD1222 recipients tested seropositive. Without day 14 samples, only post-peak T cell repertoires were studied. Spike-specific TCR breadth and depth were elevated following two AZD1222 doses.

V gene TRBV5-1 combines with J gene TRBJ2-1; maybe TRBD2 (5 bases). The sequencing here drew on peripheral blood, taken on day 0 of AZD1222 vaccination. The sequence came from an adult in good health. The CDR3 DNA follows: TGCGCCGCCAGCAAGCAGCCCCAGCGGTCGGAAAATGAGCAGTTCTTC. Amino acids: CAASKQPQRSENEQFF.